Given below is one TCR beta chain in context. It lacks a known antigen. A much larger clone differs by one base, so this may be a read error. Given the absence of the conserved phenylalanine or tryptophan at the CDR3 end, a read error is likely. The sample belongs to a study of T cells in Graves' hyperthyroidism and ophthalmopathy (dated by TCRdb to about 2019). For context, the study as a whole: Peripheral blood was collected at initial diagnosis, before any treatment. A discovery cohort of approximately 97 patients, approximately 45 with Graves' ophthalmopathy and about 58 with stable Graves' hyperthyroidism, was used to find distinguishing TCR V-J signatures. Whether ophthalmopathy could be predicted prospectively was tested in an independent validation cohort made up of 18 hyperthyroidism patients plus 17 patients who later progressed to ophthalmopathy. The 95 to 100 discovery patients were randomly split 7:3 into training and test sets. The study also compared thyroid tissue and blood T-cell repertoires from several Graves' hyperthyroidism patients. After blood sampling, hyperthyroidism patients were treated with methimazole at a starting dose of 30 mg daily, and ophthalmopathy patients were treated with high-dose intravenous methylprednisolone. According to the paper, TCR Vbeta CDR3 sequencing was carried out on 135 peripheral blood samples, which came from approximately 41 ophthalmopathy, about 75 hyperthyroidism and about 17 progressor patients. The paper's findings and limits, for the study overall: In cross-validation, a model built on a 13 V-J signature told ophthalmopathy apart from stable hyperthyroidism with less than 90% sensitivity and 81% to 82% specificity, and in testing the same model reached 80%/75%. No statistical method was used to fix the sample size in advance, and group allocation was not hidden from the investigators. Most expanded thyroid clonotypes (frequency above 0.001) were also detected in blood, a finding suggesting that blood repertoires may reflect thyroid immune responses. In validation, the model predicted progression to ophthalmopathy with 60% to 71% sensitivity and roughly 72% specificity, a median of roughly seven months before onset.

The V end gives up 3 bases and the J end 3 bases, leaving 4 bases in the junction not matched to a gene. Both ends counted, the CDR3 spans 14 residues. The DNA shown is the 42-base CDR3, in frame from base 1. A patient counted as having stable Graves' hyperthyroidism if no progression to ophthalmopathy occurred over 18 months of follow-up. Hyperthyroidism patients were aged 18 to 65 years and newly diagnosed, with disease duration of less than 2 months. Patients with uncontrolled infections, other autoimmune diseases, pregnancy or lactation were excluded. Clinical symptoms, serum thyroxine and TRAb, thyroid ultrasound, and orbital computed tomography formed the basis for the diagnoses. PBMCs were separated from approximately 9.9 ml of fresh peripheral blood using Ficoll-Paque density gradient centrifugation. Total RNA was extracted using Trizol reagent, and RNA quality was assessed on an Agilent 2100 Bioanalyzer.

TCR beta CDR3 regions were amplified from RNA transcripts. The TCR CDR3 was subjected to a first round of RT-PCR using the HTBI primer set and the Qiagen OneStep RT-PCR kit. Libraries were constructed in a second round of multiplex PCR, after which size selection and purification were performed. Paired-end sequencing of the libraries was performed with 100 bp reads on an Illumina HiSeq2000. As for the original processing: SOAPnuke was used to process the raw data, with reads discarded if the reads contained adapters or uncalled bases, had a mean Phred below 15, or lacked an exact constant-primer or identifier match. COPE v1.2.5 was used to merge the high-quality paired reads, and each unique nucleotide sequence was defined as a clonotype. Clonotypes were aligned to IMGT TRBV, TRBD and TRBJ reference segments using MiTCR v1.1. Analysis was restricted to V-J combinations with a frequency above 0.0001, which covered over 98% of repertoires. A TCS score was defined as the ratio between F50 (clonal expansion) and ExV (chaos), using BLOSUM62-based TCRdist between CDR3 peptides within each V-J. Welch's t-statistics and random forest reduced roughly 540 V-J features to roughly 13, which were used in a naive Bayes classifier (R e1071). Thyroid-blood repertoire similarity was quantified with the Morisita-Horn index. Starting from the raw public reads, TCRdb applied fastp trimming at Q25, assembled clones with MiXCR and retained in-frame beta chains. Identical CDR3 protein sequences are pooled into one entry, listed with their most common genes and DNA. TCRdb, not the authors, supplied the V and J calls. The sample data list 700,000 to 950,000 distinct CDR3 sequences, and roughly a third of these were observed just once. Around 32% of the sample belongs to the ten largest clones.

Specimen: blood. This receptor chain uses TRBV12-3 or TRBV12-4 and TRBJ1-2, and 7 junction bases match TRBD1. The source of this sequence is a middle-aged woman with Graves' hyperthyroidism. Here is the DNA: TGTGCCAGCAGTTTCGGGACAGAGGACTATGGCTACACCCTC. Its protein reads: CASSFGTEDYGYTL.